The 25 T cell receptor beta chains listed next were all sequenced from one sample in a study of control samples from healthy donors and cancer patients. The data were produced by immunoSEQ multiplex PCR, yet TCRdb's version contains in-frame clones alone and is incomplete. The table includes 50,000 to 65,000 clones, 75% to 95% detected once. Input material: PBMCs. The receptors here all came from a man aged 30-40 years with colorectal cancer.

The rearrangement joins TRBV18 to TRBJ1-5; D not resolved. The CDR3 has 14 amino acids. V lost 3 bases and J 7 bases, leaving 13 bases between the germline ends. The germline CDR1 and CDR2 sequences are KGHSH and LQKENI. CDR3 protein: CASSPSGERQPQHF. The CDR3 DNA reads as TGTGCCAGCTCACCCTCCGGGGAACGGCAGCCCCAGCATTTT.

The rearrangement links TRBV2 to TRBJ2-2; tentatively, D is TRBD2 (6 bases). Germline assignment: CDR1 SNHLY and CDR2 FYNNEI. V shed 10 bases and J shed 6 bases, with 18 bases lying between them. This CDR3 has 14 residues. CDR3 region: CAILTGVAPGELFF. The CDR3 coding sequence is TGTGCCATCCTCACGGGGGTTGCGCCCGGGGAGCTGTTTTTT.

The V and J genes are TRBV2 and TRBJ2-7; 7 bases are shared with TRBD2. CDR3 length equals 17 residues. Germline CDR1 reads SNHLY; CDR2 reads FYNNEI. V shed 6 bases, J shed 0 bases, and the junction held 14 bases outside the gene matches. This CDR3 is CASRARTGGLSSYEQYF. In nucleotides, the CDR3 is TGTGCCAGCAGAGCTAGGACGGGGGGTCTCAGCTCCTACGAGCAGTACTTC.

This clone came up once. The genes are TRBV24-1 and TRBJ1-5; perhaps TRBD1 as D (6 bases). CDR1 and CDR2 (germline): KGHDR, SFDVKD. This CDR3 comprises 15 residues. V shed 4 bases and J shed 6 bases, with 15 bases lying between them. CDR3 in DNA: TGTGCCACCAGTGACTCCGAACAGGGCAGTCAGCCCCAGCATTTT. As protein: CATSDSEQGSQPQHF.

The J gene is TRBJ2-7, the V gene TRBV6-5; 8 bases align to TRBD1. J was trimmed by 2 bases and V by 8 bases; bases with no gene match: 11. Germline CDR1 MNHEY, CDR2 SVGAGI. This CDR3 contains 15 residues. In DNA form, the CDR3 reads TGTGCCAGCGGACCACAGGGGGTCGCACCCTACGAGCAGTACTTC. Translating it yields CASGPQGVAPYEQYF.

This CDR3 reads CASSGQVVNSPLHF. CDR3 DNA: TGCGCCAGCAGCGGACAGGTTGTAAATTCACCCCTCCACTTT. The chain recombines TRBV4-1 with TRBJ1-6; 7 nucleotides line up with TRBD1. V lost 5 bases, J lost 7 bases, and 5 bases stayed unmatched. Germline assignment: CDR1 MGHRA and CDR2 YSYEKL. The CDR3 has 14 residues.

This chain links TRBV19 with TRBJ2-3; D is undetermined. V shed 2 bases and J shed 4 bases, with 7 bases lying between them. Per germline, CDR1 LNHDA and CDR2 SQIVND (reference sequence). The CDR3 is made up of 13 amino acids. The CDR3 nucleotides read TGTGCCAGTAGTATACGATATCCAGATACGCAGTATTTT. Translating gives CASSIRYPDTQYF.

The genes are TRBV9 and TRBJ1-3; maybe TRBD1 (5 bases). V lost 3 bases, J lost 4 bases, and 11 bases lay in between. Germline CDR1 reads SGDLS; CDR2 reads YYNGEE. This CDR3 is built from 14 residues. CDR3 coding DNA: TGTGCCAGCAGCGCCCAGGGTGCCGGAAACACCATATATTTT. Translation: CASSAQGAGNTIYF. The full variable domain, in which reference TRBV9 and TRBJ1-3 provide the parts outside the CDR3, is DSGVTQTPKHLITATGQRVTLRCSPRSGDLSVYWYQQSLDQGLQFLIQYYNGEERAKGNILERFSAQQFPDLHSELNLSSLELGDSALYFCASSAQGAGNTIYFGEGSWLTVV.

This chain joins TRBV7-2 and TRBJ2-7; TRBD2 aligns across 11 bases. The CDR3 is made up of 16 amino acids. Germline CDR1 and CDR2: SGHTA and FQGNSA. Trimming at V came to 5 bases and at J to 0 bases, leaving 6 bases not matched to a gene. CDR3 residues: CASSLKLAGVSYEQYF. CDR3 DNA sequence: TGTGCCAGCAGCCTAAAACTAGCGGGGGTCTCCTACGAGCAGTACTTC.

The chain is built from TRBV7-2 and TRBJ2-2, with a weak D call TRBD2 (6 bases). V shed 2 bases and J shed 7 bases, with 14 bases lying between them. The CDR3 totals 15 residues. Per germline, CDR1 SGHTA and CDR2 FQGNSA. CDR3 nucleotides: TGTGCCAGCAGCTTACCACCAGGGCGGGGCGGGGAGCTGTTTTTT. Protein sequence: CASSLPPGRGGELFF.

The V call is TRBV2, the J call TRBJ2-7; D could derive from TRBD1 or TRBD2 (5 bases each). Germline loops: CDR1 SNHLY, CDR2 FYNNEI. V shed 4 bases and J shed 6 bases, with 16 bases lying between them. The CDR3 extends over 14 amino acids. CDR3 amino acids: CASSGERRGVEQYF. The CDR3 DNA follows: TGTGCCAGCAGTGGTGAAAGGCGAGGGGTCGAGCAGTACTTC.

V gene TRBV4-1 combines with J gene TRBJ1-6, with 9 bases fitting TRBD1. The CDR3 runs 16 residues. CDR1 and CDR2 (germline): MGHRA, YSYEKL. Losses at the gene ends were 0 bases for V and 7 bases for J; bases not matched to a gene: 4. The CDR3 DNA follows: TGCGCCAGCAGCCAAGAGGTGGGACAGGGAAATTCACCCCTCCACTTT. It is translated as CASSQEVGQGNSPLHF.

This chain links TRBV29-1 with TRBJ2-5; TRBD1 or TRBD2 may be the D gene (6 bases each). Trimming removed 0 bases at V and 4 bases at J, with 12 bases between. Germline CDR1 and CDR2: SQVTM and ANQGSEA. This CDR3 has 14 residues. The CDR3 DNA is TGCAGCGTTGAAGATGCCAGGGGAGGAGAGACCCAGTACTTC. Translating gives CSVEDARGGETQYF.

The chain couples TRBV30 to TRBJ1-6, with D perhaps matching TRBD1 (5 bases). This CDR3 region has 13 residues. Trimming stripped 3 bases from V and 6 bases from J, with 9 bases between. Per germline, CDR1 GTSNPN and CDR2 SVGIG (reference sequence). CDR3 sequence (DNA): TGTGCCTGGAGGGGGCAGGTTAATTCACCCCTCCACTTT. Its translation: CAWRGQVNSPLHF.

The CDR3 DNA is TGTGCCACCTCCCGGACCGATCGGGGGACTAATGAAAAACTGTTTTTT. Its translation is CATSRTDRGTNEKLFF. The chain employs TRBV15 and TRBJ1-4, with D possibly matching TRBD1 (5 bases). The CDR3 spans 16 residues. V lost 8 bases, J lost 2 bases, and 18 bases lay in between. CDR1 and CDR2 from the germline V gene are LNHNV and YYDKDF (reference sequence).

The gene calls are TRBV6-5 and TRBJ2-5; D is perhaps TRBD1 or TRBD2 (5 bases each). The CDR3 is 15 residues long. Trimming shortened V by 0 bases and J by 5 bases, and 13 bases separated the two germline ends. In germline, CDR1 is MNHEY, CDR2 SVGAGI. As DNA, the CDR3 is TGTGCCAGCAGTTACTCGGTCGGGACGATCGAGACCCAGTACTTC. The encoded protein is CASSYSVGTIETQYF.

The chain combines TRBV7-9 with TRBJ2-3; 9 bases are shared with TRBD2. Trimming cost V 1 base and J 1 base; bases outside gene matches: 9. The CDR3 consists of 18 residues. Germline V lookup: CDR1 SEHNR, CDR2 FQNEAQ (reference sequence). This CDR3 is CASSLGGGRLAGTDTQYF. In nucleotides, the CDR3 is TGTGCCAGCAGCTTAGGAGGCGGGAGACTAGCGGGCACAGATACGCAGTATTTT.

The chain combines TRBV30 with TRBJ1-1; D is uncertain. The germline gives CDR1 GTSNPN, CDR2 SVGIG (reference sequence). The germline V and J ends were trimmed by 5 bases and 6 bases, with 13 bases remaining between them. This CDR3 spans 12 amino acids. The DNA for the CDR3 is TGTGCCTGGGGAGGCTCCGGGCCTGAAGCTTTCTTT. Translated, it gives CAWGGSGPEAFF.

The rearrangement joins TRBV19 to TRBJ1-1; 7 nucleotides agree with TRBD1. Per the germline V gene, CDR1 is LNHDA and CDR2 is SQIVND (reference sequence). The CDR3 is made up of 17 amino acids. The V segment lost 4 bases and the J segment 7 bases; nucleotides outside the gene matches: 18. CDR3 nucleotide sequence: TGTGCCAGTAGTACAAGGTCCCTTCCGGGACAGCACTATGAAGCTTTCTTT. Encoded protein: CASSTRSLPGQHYEAFF.

The V call is TRBV19, the J call TRBJ1-3; D not certain. The V end was cut by 1 base, the J end by 0 bases, with 10 bases between. Germline CDR1 and CDR2: LNHDA and SQIVND (reference sequence). This CDR3 is 16 amino acids long. The CDR3: CASSIVSGNSGNTIYF. The CDR3 nucleotides read TGTGCCAGTAGTATAGTATCTGGGAACTCTGGAAACACCATATATTTT.

V is TRBV7-9 and J is TRBJ1-2, with 12 bases fitting TRBD1. CDR3 size: 16 residues. After removal of 5 bases from V and 6 bases from J, the junction contained 10 bases not matched to a gene. Germline assignment: CDR1 SEHNR and CDR2 FQNEAQ (reference sequence). The CDR3 loop reads CASSAPGTGGADGYTF. The CDR3 nucleotides are TGTGCCAGCAGCGCCCCCGGGACAGGGGGCGCGGATGGCTACACCTTC.

This clone has just one count. The same CDR3 also results from other DNA sequences found in this sample. The chain links TRBV7-2 to TRBJ1-1; unclear D gene. The CDR3 runs to 14 residues. Germline CDR1 and CDR2: SGHTA and FQGNSA. Trimming cost V 1 base and J 1 base, with 7 bases left between them. The DNA for the CDR3 is TGTGCCAGCAGCTTAGGTCCAGCGAACACTGAAGCTTTCTTT. Amino acids: CASSLGPANTEAFF.

The CDR3 nucleotides read TGTGCCAGCAGCTCACTCCGTGACTCTGGAAACACCATATATTTT. Translating it yields CASSSLRDSGNTIYF. The chain joins TRBV9 to TRBJ1-3; D uncertain. The CDR3 loop spans 15 amino acids. Trimming cost V 4 bases and J 0 bases, with 11 bases left between them. The germline V gene has CDR1 SGDLS and CDR2 YYNGEE.

The chain couples TRBV6-5 to TRBJ1-2, with TRBD1 identical over 8 bases. The V gene end was trimmed by 10 bases and the J gene end by 6 bases; junction bases not matched to a gene: 10. The CDR3 is 13 amino acids. The germline CDR1 and CDR2 sequences are MNHEY and SVGAGI. CDR3 coding DNA: TGTGCCACAGCCCGCGGGACAGGTGATGGCTACACCTTC. Translation: CATARGTGDGYTF.

The rearrangement joins TRBV6-5 to TRBJ2-7, with D possibly TRBD2 on 6 matching bases. Trimming shortened V by 5 bases and J by 7 bases, and 21 bases separated the two germline ends. CDR1 and CDR2 from the germline V gene are MNHEY and SVGAGI. This CDR3 is built from 15 residues. CDR3 bases: TGTGCCAGCAGTCGTACTGGACTAAGGGGTCGGGAGCAGTACGTC. Protein: CASSRTGLRGREQYV.